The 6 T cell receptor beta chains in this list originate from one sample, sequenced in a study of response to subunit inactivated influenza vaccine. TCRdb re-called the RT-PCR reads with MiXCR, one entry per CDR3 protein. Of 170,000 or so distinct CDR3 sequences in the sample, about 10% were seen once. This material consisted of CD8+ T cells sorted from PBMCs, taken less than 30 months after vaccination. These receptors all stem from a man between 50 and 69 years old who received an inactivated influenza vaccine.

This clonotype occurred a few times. CDR3 DNA sequence: TGTGCCAGCAGTGAACCGGGACGGGGGAAGCATTCACCCCTCCACTTT. Encoded protein: CASSEPGRGKHSPLHF. V and J are TRBV6-1 and TRBJ1-6, with D perhaps TRBD1 (5 bases). Germline CDR1 reads MNHNS; CDR2 reads SASEGT. The CDR3 is made up of 16 amino acids. The germline V and J ends were trimmed by 2 bases and 8 bases, with 16 bases remaining between them.

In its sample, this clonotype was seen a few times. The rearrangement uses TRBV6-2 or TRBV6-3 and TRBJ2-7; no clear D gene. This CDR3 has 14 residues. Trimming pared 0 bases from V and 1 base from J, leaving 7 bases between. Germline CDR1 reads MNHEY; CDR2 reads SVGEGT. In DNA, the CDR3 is TGTGCCAGCAGTTACTCGCCCCAGTCCTACGAGCAGTACTTC. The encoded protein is CASSYSPQSYEQYF.

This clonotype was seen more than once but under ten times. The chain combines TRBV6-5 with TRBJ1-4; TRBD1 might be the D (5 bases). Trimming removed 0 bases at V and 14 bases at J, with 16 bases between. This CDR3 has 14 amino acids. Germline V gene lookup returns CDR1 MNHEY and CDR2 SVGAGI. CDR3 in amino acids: CASSYSSNRIVLFF. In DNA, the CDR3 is TGTGCCAGCAGTTACTCCTCAAACAGGATTGTCCTGTTTTTT.

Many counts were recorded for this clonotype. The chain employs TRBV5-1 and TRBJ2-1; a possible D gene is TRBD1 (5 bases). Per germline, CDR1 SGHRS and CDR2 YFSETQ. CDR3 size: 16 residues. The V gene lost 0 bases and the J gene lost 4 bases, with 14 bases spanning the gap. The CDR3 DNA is TGCGCCAGCAGCTTGGCCAGGGTCTCACCATACAATGAGCAGTTCTTC. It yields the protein CASSLARVSPYNEQFF. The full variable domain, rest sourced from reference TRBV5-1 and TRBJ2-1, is KAGVTQTPRYLIKTRGQQVTLSCSPISGHRSVSWYQQTPGQGLQFLFEYFSETQRNKGNFPGRFSGRQFSNSRSEMNVSTLELGDSALYLCASSLARVSPYNEQFFGPGTRLTVL.

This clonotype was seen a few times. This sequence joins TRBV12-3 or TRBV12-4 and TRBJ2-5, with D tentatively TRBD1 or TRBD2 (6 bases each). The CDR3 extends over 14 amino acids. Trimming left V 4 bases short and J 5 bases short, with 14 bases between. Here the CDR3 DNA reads TGTGCCAGCAGTTCACAGGGAGGTGGCGAGACCCAGTACTTC. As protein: CASSSQGGGETQYF.

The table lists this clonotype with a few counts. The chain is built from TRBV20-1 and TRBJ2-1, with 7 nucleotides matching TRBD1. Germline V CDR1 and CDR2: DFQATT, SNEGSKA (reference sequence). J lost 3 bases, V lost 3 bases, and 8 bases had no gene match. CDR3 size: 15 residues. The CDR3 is CSASYETGLYNEQFF. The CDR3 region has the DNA TGCAGTGCTAGTTACGAGACAGGGCTCTACAATGAGCAGTTCTTC.